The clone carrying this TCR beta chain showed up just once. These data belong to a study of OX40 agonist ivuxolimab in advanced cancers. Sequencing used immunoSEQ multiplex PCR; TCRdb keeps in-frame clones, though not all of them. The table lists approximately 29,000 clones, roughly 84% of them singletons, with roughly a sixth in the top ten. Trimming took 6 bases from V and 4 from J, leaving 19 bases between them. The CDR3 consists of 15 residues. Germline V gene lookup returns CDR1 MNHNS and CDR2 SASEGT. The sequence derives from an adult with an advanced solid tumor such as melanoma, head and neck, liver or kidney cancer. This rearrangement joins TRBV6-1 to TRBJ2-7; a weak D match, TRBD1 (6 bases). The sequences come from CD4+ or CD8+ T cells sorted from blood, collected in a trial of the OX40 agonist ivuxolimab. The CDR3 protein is CASSITRGTGYEQYF. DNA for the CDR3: TGTGCCAGCAGCATAACCCGGGGAACAGGGTACGAGCAGTACTTC.